The present T cell receptor beta chain was sequenced within a study of metastatic and nonmetastatic thyroid tumors. Ten or more counts support this clone. TCRdb re-clonotyped the PCR reads through MiXCR. The sample yields tens of thousands of clones, around 13% seen once. There were no patients who had received any treatment before thyroid surgery. The CDR3 extends over 12 amino acids. CDR1 and CDR2 (germline): DFQATT, SNEGSKA (reference sequence). Sequencing used tumor tissue. This receptor was obtained from a female donor with papillary thyroid cancer or a benign thyroid nodule (not recorded which). Some clones in this sample may be carry-over from other donors' samples. The V call is TRBV20-1, the J call TRBJ1-1, with 8 bases fitting TRBD1. The CDR3 DNA sequence: TGCAGGGTGGGACAGGCGAACACTGAAGCTTTCTTT. Residues: CRVGQANTEAFF.